These 15 T cell receptor beta chains were sequenced from one sample in a study of T-cell memory formation after mild COVID-19. In TCRdb, the 5' RACE reads were re-called with MiXCR into one record per CDR3 protein. The sample has fewer than 350,000 distinct CDR3 sequences, approximately 15% seen once. Input material: PBMCs or a T cell subset sorted from them (not recorded which). The receptor set was obtained from a man between 18 and 29 years old who had mild COVID-19 (a few samples of this study predate the infection). Cell type and time point are not known.

The gene calls are TRBV7-9 and TRBJ2-3; either TRBD1 or TRBD2 may fit D (5 bases each). V lost 3 bases to trimming and J lost 8 bases, with 15 bases between them. CDR1 is SEHNR, CDR2 FQNEAQ, per germline (reference sequence). The CDR3 is made up of 14 amino acids. In DNA form, the CDR3 reads TGTGCCAGCAGCTTCCGCAGGAGTGGGGGTACGCAGTATTTT. Protein product: CASSFRRSGGTQYF.

In DNA form, the CDR3 reads TGTGCCAGCAGCCAAAGAGGGTATGGCTACACCTTC. Translating gives CASSQRGYGYTF. The chain uses TRBV28 and TRBJ1-2; D gene uncertain. The CDR3 has 12 residues. V lost 6 bases, J lost 5 bases, and 10 bases lay in between. Germline loops: CDR1 MDHEN, CDR2 SYDVKM.

This clonotype was counted between two and nine times. The V gene is TRBV20-1, the J gene TRBJ1-4, with 11 bases aligning to TRBD1. The CDR3 runs 15 residues. J was trimmed by 7 bases and V by 5 bases; bases with no gene match: 9. The germline CDR1 and CDR2 sequences are DFQATT and SNEGSKA (reference sequence). The CDR3: CSASGTGGISEKLFF. CDR3 bases: TGCAGTGCTTCCGGGACAGGGGGTATAAGTGAAAAACTGTTTTTT.

The V gene is TRBV29-1, the J gene TRBJ2-1, with TRBD2 matching 8 bases. CDR1 and CDR2 (germline): SQVTM, ANQGSEA. The CDR3 spans 16 residues. The ends lost 1 base at V and 6 bases at J; junction bases unmatched: 11. The CDR3 here is CSVEGVGGGNSNEQFF. In DNA, the CDR3 is TGCAGCGTTGAAGGTGTGGGCGGGGGGAACTCCAATGAGCAGTTCTTC.

CDR3 nucleotide sequence: TGTGCCAGCACTAACCGGGACAGGGATGGCTACACCTTC. The encoded protein is CASTNRDRDGYTF. The gene calls are TRBV2 and TRBJ1-2; 9 positions agree with TRBD1. V shed 7 bases, J shed 6 bases, and the junction held 6 bases outside the gene matches. Germline-derived CDR1 and CDR2 are SNHLY and FYNNEI. This CDR3 has 13 residues.

Only a few counts were recorded for this clonotype. The rearrangement uses TRBV15 and TRBJ1-2; D is uncertain. The CDR3 is 12 residues long. Looked up from germline, CDR1 is LNHNV and CDR2 is YYDKDF (reference sequence). V was trimmed by 7 bases and J by 7 bases, leaving 13 bases between them. CDR3 in amino acids: CATTRLGSGYTF. The DNA of the CDR3 is TGTGCCACCACCCGTCTGGGATCTGGCTACACCTTC.

This clonotype appeared many times. V gene TRBV24-1 combines with J gene TRBJ2-2; D call uncertain. The CDR3 has 14 amino acids. Per germline, CDR1 KGHDR and CDR2 SFDVKD. The V and J ends lost 7 bases and 6 bases respectively, with 14 bases between them. The CDR3 DNA sequence: TGTGCCACCAGATCGGCTAGGCAGGCCGGGGAGCTGTTTTTT. Protein: CATRSARQAGELFF.

The J gene is TRBJ1-2, the V gene TRBV28; D might be TRBD1 (5 bases). The CDR3 is made up of 13 amino acids. Looked up from germline, CDR1 is MDHEN and CDR2 is SYDVKM. Trimming left V 6 bases short and J 8 bases short, with 16 bases between. DNA of the CDR3: TGTGCCAGCAGCTCTCAAAGGGGCACGGGCTACACCTTC. Protein: CASSSQRGTGYTF.

This clonotype was picked up a small number of times. The CDR3 DNA reads as TGCAGCGTAACGGGGTACTATGGCTACACCTTC. This sequence encodes CSVTGYYGYTF. The chain recombines TRBV29-1 with TRBJ1-2; D is unclear. The CDR3 is 11 residues long. Trimming cost V 6 bases and J 3 bases, with 8 bases left between them. The germline V gene encodes CDR1 SQVTM and CDR2 ANQGSEA.

This clonotype turned up a few times. The chain couples TRBV7-6 to TRBJ2-3; 11 bases are shared with TRBD1. The CDR3 sequence is 16 residues long. J lost 6 bases, V lost 5 bases, and 10 bases had no gene match. CDR1 is SGHVS, CDR2 FNYEAQ, per germline. The CDR3: CASSPRTGGYLDTQYF. The CDR3 DNA is TGTGCCAGCAGCCCCAGGACAGGGGGCTATTTGGATACGCAGTATTTT.

This sequence joins TRBV24-1 and TRBJ2-2; D ambiguous. V was cut by 4 bases and J by 6 bases, with 14 bases left in between. Germline V gives CDR1 KGHDR, CDR2 SFDVKD. The CDR3 extends over 15 amino acids. CDR3 amino acids: CATSDPRTGAGELFF. CDR3 bases: TGTGCCACCAGTGACCCCAGGACGGGCGCCGGGGAGCTGTTTTTT.

V usage is TRBV2 and J usage is TRBJ2-3, with 10 bases aligning to TRBD1. The junction had 10 bases not matched to a gene; V was cut back by 5 bases and J by 8 bases. CDR1 and CDR2 (germline): SNHLY, FYNNEI. This CDR3 comprises 15 residues. CDR3 nucleotide sequence: TGTGCCAGCAGTTCCACGGGACAGGGGATGGGTACGCAGTATTTT. Translating it yields CASSSTGQGMGTQYF.

This clonotype was seen a handful of times. The V and J genes are TRBV6-5 and TRBJ2-3; no clear D gene. Germline CDR1 and CDR2: MNHEY and SVGAGI. The CDR3 is 13 residues long. The V end lost 7 bases, the J end lost 0 bases, and 8 bases lay between the germline ends. The CDR3 region is CASTPTSTDTQYF. The CDR3 region has the DNA TGTGCCAGCACCCCGACTAGCACAGATACGCAGTATTTT.

The chain joins TRBV7-8 to TRBJ2-2; tentatively, D is TRBD2 (5 bases). Germline CDR1 and CDR2: SGHVS and FQNEAQ. Trimming removed 10 bases at V and 1 base at J, with 10 bases between. This CDR3 is 13 amino acids long. The DNA for the CDR3 is TGTGCCACAGAGGAGGAGAACACCGGGGAGCTGTTTTTT. As protein: CATEEENTGELFF.

This clonotype was observed a few times. The gene calls are TRBV12-3 or TRBV12-4 and TRBJ1-5, with a tentative D call TRBD1 (5 bases). Between the trimmed V and J ends, which lost 4 bases and 6 bases, there was a span of 16 bases. This CDR3 has 15 amino acids. The CDR3 DNA sequence: TGTGCCAGCAGTTCCTGGGGGAGGGGAGGTCAGCCCCAGCATTTT. This translates into CASSSWGRGGQPQHF.